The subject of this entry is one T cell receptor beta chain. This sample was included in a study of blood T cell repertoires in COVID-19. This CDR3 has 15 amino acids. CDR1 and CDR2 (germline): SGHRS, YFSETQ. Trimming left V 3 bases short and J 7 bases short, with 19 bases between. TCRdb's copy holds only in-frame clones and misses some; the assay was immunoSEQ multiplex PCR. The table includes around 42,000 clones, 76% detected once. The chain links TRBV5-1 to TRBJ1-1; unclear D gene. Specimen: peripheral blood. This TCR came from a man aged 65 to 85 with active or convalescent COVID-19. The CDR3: CASSSEGSATFEAFF. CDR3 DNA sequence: TGCGCCAGCAGCTCCGAGGGCAGCGCAACTTTTGAAGCTTTCTTT.